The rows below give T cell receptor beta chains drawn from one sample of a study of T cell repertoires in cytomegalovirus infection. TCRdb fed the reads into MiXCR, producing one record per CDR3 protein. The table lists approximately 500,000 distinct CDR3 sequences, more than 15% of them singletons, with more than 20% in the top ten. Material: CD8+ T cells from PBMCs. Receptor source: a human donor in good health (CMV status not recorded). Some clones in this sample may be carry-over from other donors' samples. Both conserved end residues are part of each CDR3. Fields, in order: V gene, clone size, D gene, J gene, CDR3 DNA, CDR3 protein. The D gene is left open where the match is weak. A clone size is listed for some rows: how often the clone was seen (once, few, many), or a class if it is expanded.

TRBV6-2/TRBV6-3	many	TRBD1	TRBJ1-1	TGTGCCAGCAGACACCGGGACAGACCTGAAGCTTTCTTT	CASRHRDRPEAFF
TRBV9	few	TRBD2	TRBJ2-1	TGTGCCAGCAGCCCCTGGCGGGGGAGCTACAATGAGCAGTTCTTC	CASSPWRGSYNEQFF
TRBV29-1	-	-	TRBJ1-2	TGCAGCGTTGAACGGGAACTCTATGGCTACACCTTC	CSVERELYGYTF
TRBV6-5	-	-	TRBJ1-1	TGTGCCAGCAGTTCTCAGAATGAAGCTTTCTTT	CASSSQNEAFF
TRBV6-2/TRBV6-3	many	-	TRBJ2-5	TGTGCCAGCAGTTACTCCGGGGGAGTAAAAGAGACCCAGTACTTC	CASSYSGGVKETQYF
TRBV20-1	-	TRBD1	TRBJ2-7	TGCAGTGCGATACCGGACAGGATTTCCTACGAGCAGTACTTC	CSAIPDRISYEQYF
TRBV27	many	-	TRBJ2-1	TGTGCCAGCAGTTTCGGGAGCCCCCACAATGAGCAGTTCTTC	CASSFGSPHNEQFF
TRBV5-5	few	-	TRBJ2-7	TGTGCCAGCAGCTTGTTCCAACTACAGGGTTACGAGCAGTACTTC	CASSLFQLQGYEQYF
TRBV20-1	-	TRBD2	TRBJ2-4	TGCAGTGCCCCGCCTCGGGCGGGGGGAAAAAACATTCAGTACTTC	CSAPPRAGGKNIQYF
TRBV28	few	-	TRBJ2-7	TGTGCCAGTCTCCCTTTATTCCGGAGGGACAGAGCCTACGAGCAGTACTTC	CASLPLFRRDRAYEQYF